The clone carrying this TCR beta chain showed up just a few times. TCRdb redid the clone calls on the PCR reads using MiXCR. Of around 31,000 clones listed, about 15% are singletons. The data originate from a study of metastatic and nonmetastatic thyroid tumors. This CDR3 is 15 amino acids long. Germline trimming cut 5 bases from V and 5 bases from J; bases unmatched to any gene: 12. All patients were treatment-naive before thyroid surgery. The clonotype comes from a male donor with papillary thyroid cancer or a benign thyroid nodule (not recorded which). Some clones in this sample may be carry-over from other donors' samples. V and J are TRBV12-3 or TRBV12-4 and TRBJ2-7; 7 bases are a match to TRBD2. The sequencing sample was made of blood. The CDR3 loop is CASSVQAGRPNEQYF. The CDR3 DNA follows: TGTGCCAGCAGTGTTCAAGCGGGAAGGCCGAACGAGCAGTACTTC.